The 32 T cell receptor beta chains below were found in one sample sequenced in a study of T cell responses to AZD1222 COVID-19 vaccine. Repertoires were generated with immunoSEQ multiplex PCR, while TCRdb's copy carries only in-frame clones and drops some. The sample includes around 140,000 clones, over 85% of them seen just once. Sequenced material: peripheral blood, taken on day 0 of AZD1222 vaccination. The receptor source for this set is an adult in good health.

The genes are TRBV11-1 and TRBJ1-3; no firm D call. Trimming left V 3 bases short and J 1 base short, with 4 bases between. This CDR3 has 13 amino acids. Germline-derived CDR1 and CDR2 are SGHAT and FQDESV (reference sequence). CDR3 region: CASSFRSGNTIYF. Written as DNA, the CDR3 is TGTGCCAGCAGCTTTAGGTCTGGAAACACCATATATTTT.

The rearrangement uses TRBV2 and TRBJ1-1; D uncertain. The length of the CDR3 is 12 residues. V gave up 6 bases and J gave up 8 bases, with 13 bases separating them. Germline CDR1 SNHLY, CDR2 FYNNEI. In nucleotides, the CDR3 is TGTGCCAGCAGGCGGGCAGGAAGGGAAGCTTTCTTT. Protein: CASRRAGREAFF.

V is TRBV25-1 and J is TRBJ1-4; D remains unclear. Trimming removed 4 bases at V and 0 bases at J, with 9 bases between. This CDR3 is 15 amino acids long. Germline V gives CDR1 MGHDK, CDR2 SYGVNS. Written as DNA, the CDR3 is TGTGCCAGCAGTGCGCCAGGTGCAACTAATGAAAAACTGTTTTTT. Its translation is CASSAPGATNEKLFF.

J is TRBJ2-7 and V is TRBV28; 8 nucleotides agree with TRBD1. Germline CDR1 is MDHEN and CDR2 is SYDVKM. The CDR3 is made up of 16 amino acids. J was trimmed by 4 bases and V by 3 bases; bases with no gene match: 11. Written as DNA, the CDR3 is TGTGCCAGCAGTTTGGGGTACAGGGGGATCAAATACGAGCAGTACTTC. Translating it yields CASSLGYRGIKYEQYF.

This chain uses TRBV6-5 with TRBJ2-7; possibly TRBD2 for D (5 bases). This CDR3 spans 14 amino acids. The germline CDR1 and CDR2 sequences are MNHEY and SVGAGI. Deletions cut 5 bases from V and 0 bases from J, with 11 bases between. CDR3 in DNA: TGTGCCAGCAGTCCGGGGTCTAGCTCCTACGAGCAGTACTTC. It is translated as CASSPGSSSYEQYF.

This clone was seen only a few times. This rearrangement joins TRBV6-5 to TRBJ1-2, with D tentatively TRBD1 (6 bases). CDR3 size: 16 residues. The germline V gene encodes CDR1 MNHEY and CDR2 SVGAGI. V lost 0 bases, J lost 5 bases, and 16 bases lay in between. For the CDR3, the DNA is TGTGCCAGCAGTTACTCGGGGCAGGGGAATATATATGGCTACACCTTC. This encodes CASSYSGQGNIYGYTF.

This clone showed up just once. The chain uses TRBV5-1 and TRBJ2-1; the D is unclear. Trimming cost V 0 bases and J 1 base, with 8 bases left between them. The CDR3 runs 15 residues. The germline CDR1 and CDR2 sequences are SGHRS and YFSETQ. CDR3 loop: CASSLDITSYNEQFF. The CDR3 bases are TGCGCCAGCAGCTTGGACATTACTTCCTACAATGAGCAGTTCTTC.

CDR3 amino acids: CASSPHVWGASTDTQYF. CDR3 sequence (DNA): TGCGCCAGCAGCCCCCACGTGTGGGGGGCAAGCACAGATACGCAGTATTTT. The chain employs TRBV4-1 and TRBJ2-3; either TRBD1 or TRBD2 may fit D (6 bases each). The V gene's germline CDR1 is MGHRA and CDR2 YSYEKL. The CDR3 spans 17 residues. The ends were cut back, 4 bases at V and 0 bases at J, with 17 bases in the middle.

The chain is built from TRBV27 and TRBJ2-3; D uncertain. The CDR3 covers 13 residues. CDR1 is MNHEY, CDR2 SMNVEV, per germline (reference sequence). V gave up 2 bases and J gave up 2 bases, with 5 bases separating them. The CDR3 nucleotides read TGTGCCAGCAGTTTAAAAGTCACAGATACGCAGTATTTT. Translation: CASSLKVTDTQYF.

The chain is built from TRBV20-1 and TRBJ1-1; D remains ambiguous. This CDR3 spans 14 amino acids. The germline V gene encodes CDR1 DFQATT and CDR2 SNEGSKA (reference sequence). The V gene lost 3 bases and the J gene lost 0 bases, with 11 bases spanning the gap. In nucleotides, the CDR3 is TGCAGTGCTAGTCAGCGGGGAATGAACACTGAAGCTTTCTTT. Translated, it gives CSASQRGMNTEAFF.

The chain combines TRBV28 with TRBJ2-5; 8 bases agree with TRBD1. The germline V gene encodes CDR1 MDHEN and CDR2 SYDVKM. The CDR3 is made up of 15 amino acids. After removal of 3 bases from V and 5 bases from J, the junction contained 8 bases not matched to a gene. Here the CDR3 reads CASSFVGQGAETQYF. The CDR3 bases are TGTGCCAGCAGTTTTGTTGGACAGGGAGCGGAGACCCAGTACTTC.

DNA for the CDR3: TGTGCCAGCTGCCTCGGGGCTAGGGATGAGCAGTTCTTC. Translating it yields CASCLGARDEQFF. The J gene is TRBJ2-1, the V gene TRBV2; D might be TRBD1 or TRBD2, each matching 5 bases. The V and J ends lost 8 bases and 8 bases respectively, with 16 bases between them. The CDR3 totals 13 residues. Per germline, CDR1 SNHLY and CDR2 FYNNEI.

Only one count was recorded for this clone. The V and J genes are TRBV5-4 and TRBJ1-1; tentative D call: TRBD1 (5 bases). Between the trimmed V and J ends, which lost 0 bases and 0 bases, there was a span of 9 bases. Looked up from germline, CDR1 is SGHNT and CDR2 is YYREEE (reference sequence). The length of the CDR3 is 15 residues. The CDR3 nucleotides are TGTGCCAGCAGCTTGGACAGGAACTTGAACACTGAAGCTTTCTTT. Amino acid sequence: CASSLDRNLNTEAFF.

V is TRBV19 and J is TRBJ1-4; TRBD1 might be the D (6 bases). The V gene lost 5 bases and the J gene lost 6 bases, with 19 bases spanning the gap. Germline lookup yields CDR1 LNHDA and CDR2 SQIVND (reference sequence). The CDR3 is 16 residues long. The CDR3 DNA sequence: TGTGCCAGTAGTCCTCAGGGAGGGGGTGCGGATGAAAAACTGTTTTTT. It is translated as CASSPQGGGADEKLFF.

The rearrangement uses TRBV10-3 and TRBJ2-1, with D tentatively TRBD2 (6 bases). V was clipped by 3 bases and J by 8 bases, with 23 bases between them. The germline V gene encodes CDR1 ENHRY and CDR2 SYGVKD. The CDR3 length is 17 residues. For the CDR3, the DNA is TGTGCCATCAGTGATTTGGTCTTGGCGGGACCTTTCGATGAGCAGTTCTTC. This gives the protein CAISDLVLAGPFDEQFF.

This sequence joins TRBV3-1 (or the pseudogene TRBV3-2) and TRBJ1-4; D is possibly TRBD1 (5 bases). Germline-derived CDR1 and CDR2 are LGHDT and YNNKEL (reference sequence). Trimming cost V 1 base and J 4 bases, with 10 bases left between them. This CDR3 comprises 15 residues. CDR3 DNA: TGTGCCAGCAGCCAAGTGGCAGGGTTTAATGAAAAACTGTTTTTT. Protein sequence: CASSQVAGFNEKLFF.

In DNA, the CDR3 is TGTGCCAGCAGCTTGGTCGGGGGGTTGGAAGATACGCAGTATTTT. Its translation is CASSLVGGLEDTQYF. The V gene is TRBV5-4, the J gene TRBJ2-3, with 7 positions matching TRBD2. Germline-derived CDR1 and CDR2 are SGHNT and YYREEE (reference sequence). The trim removed 0 bases at V and 5 bases at J, leaving 6 bases unmatched. This CDR3 region has 15 residues.

The rearrangement links TRBV2 to TRBJ2-7; no clear D gene. V was pared by 7 bases and J by 1 base, with 11 bases between. Germline V CDR1 and CDR2: SNHLY, FYNNEI. There are 13 residues in the CDR3. Written as DNA, the CDR3 is TGTGCCAGCAAACTTCTAGGGTCCTACGAGCAGTACTTC. It specifies CASKLLGSYEQYF.

The chain carries TRBV12-3 or TRBV12-4 and TRBJ2-1; D unclear. Trimming removed 6 bases from V and 12 bases from J, with 12 bases in between. The CDR3 has 11 residues. CDR3 residues: CASSQVGSQFF. CDR3 in DNA: TGTGCCAGCAGCCAAGTGGGGTCGCAGTTCTTC.

The V and J genes are TRBV5-1 and TRBJ2-1, with 10 bases lining up with TRBD2. V lost 4 bases, J lost 6 bases, and 10 bases stayed unmatched. This CDR3 spans 16 amino acids. Germline assignment: CDR1 SGHRS and CDR2 YFSETQ. The CDR3 sequence is CASSPPLAGALNEQFF. The CDR3 bases are TGCGCCAGCAGCCCCCCCCTAGCGGGAGCTCTCAATGAGCAGTTCTTC.

J is TRBJ2-1 and V is TRBV29-1, with TRBD2 matching 7 bases. The CDR3 spans 15 residues. V lost 3 bases to trimming and J lost 4 bases; unmatched junction nucleotides: 9. The germline CDR1 and CDR2 sequences are SQVTM and ANQGSEA. The CDR3 here is CSVEFLAVFYNEQFF. CDR3 bases: TGCAGCGTTGAGTTCCTAGCGGTTTTTTACAATGAGCAGTTCTTC.

The V gene is TRBV6-5, the J gene TRBJ2-7, with 9 positions matching TRBD1. V shed 2 bases, J shed 0 bases, and the junction held 2 bases outside the gene matches. The CDR3 runs 15 residues. Germline CDR1 MNHEY, CDR2 SVGAGI. CDR3 residues: CASSYGTGTSYEQYF. The DNA of the CDR3 is TGTGCCAGCAGTTACGGGACAGGGACCTCCTACGAGCAGTACTTC.

The chain employs TRBV7-8 and TRBJ2-7, with TRBD1 matching over 7 bases. CDR1 is SGHVS and CDR2 is FQNEAQ in the germline V gene. V lost 1 base to trimming and J lost 2 bases; unmatched junction nucleotides: 5. CDR3 length: 15 residues. The CDR3 spells CASSLGPQGAYEQYF. The CDR3 DNA reads as TGTGCCAGCAGCTTAGGGCCCCAGGGGGCCTACGAGCAGTACTTC.

CDR3 residues: CASSLYESSTDTQYF. CDR3 sequence (DNA): TGTGCCAGCAGTTTATACGAGTCTAGCACAGATACGCAGTATTTT. The chain recombines TRBV27 with TRBJ2-3; D is ambiguous. The V end lost 1 base, the J end lost 0 bases, and 8 bases lay between the germline ends. CDR3 length: 15 amino acids. The V gene's germline CDR1 is MNHEY and CDR2 SMNVEV (reference sequence).

The sample holds a few counts of this clone. The V call is TRBV12-3 or TRBV12-4, the J call TRBJ2-2; no clear D. The V end was cut by 6 bases, the J end by 3 bases, with 8 bases between. The CDR3 length is 13 residues. This CDR3 reads CASRTTYTGELFF. The DNA of the CDR3 is TGTGCCAGCAGGACGACTTACACCGGGGAGCTGTTTTTT.

This sequence joins TRBV6-5 and TRBJ2-1; D possibly matches TRBD1 or TRBD2 (6 bases each). The germline CDR1 and CDR2 sequences are MNHEY and SVGAGI. The germline V and J ends were trimmed by 6 bases and 8 bases, with 17 bases remaining between them. The CDR3 totals 14 residues. The CDR3 region is CASSKEGGFDEQFF. CDR3 nucleotides: TGTGCCAGCAGCAAAGAGGGGGGTTTTGATGAGCAGTTCTTC.

The V gene is TRBV4-2, the J gene TRBJ1-4, with TRBD1 as a possible D gene (5 bases). V lost 0 bases, J lost 14 bases, and 16 bases lay in between. Germline CDR1 reads LGHNA; CDR2 reads YNFKEQ. The CDR3 is 14 residues long. The CDR3 DNA is TGTGCCAGCAGCCAAGATTCAACCGGAGGGACCCTGTTTTTT. Encoded protein: CASSQDSTGGTLFF.

The J gene is TRBJ2-7, the V gene TRBV10-3; 12 positions match TRBD1. J lost 6 bases, V lost 6 bases, and 6 bases had no gene match. Per germline, CDR1 ENHRY and CDR2 SYGVKD. This CDR3 spans 14 amino acids. This chain's CDR3 is CAIRPGQGASEQYF. CDR3 nucleotides: TGTGCCATCAGGCCGGGACAGGGGGCCTCCGAGCAGTACTTC.

This rearrangement joins TRBV19 to TRBJ2-2; D remains ambiguous. The ends were cut back, 5 bases at V and 7 bases at J, with 20 bases in the middle. The CDR3 has 16 residues. Germline CDR1 LNHDA, CDR2 SQIVND (reference sequence). CDR3 sequence (DNA): TGTGCCAGTAGTCCCCTCCGAGAGGCGGCGAGCGGGGAGCTGTTTTTT. Translated: CASSPLREAASGELFF.

This sequence joins TRBV28 and TRBJ1-1; 7 nucleotides agree with TRBD1. The V gene end was trimmed by 6 bases and the J gene end by 6 bases; junction bases not matched to a gene: 4. In germline, CDR1 is MDHEN, CDR2 SYDVKM. The CDR3 covers 12 residues. In DNA form, the CDR3 reads TGTGCCAGCAGACGGGGACAGTCTGAAGCTTTCTTT. Translation gives CASRRGQSEAFF. Variable domain in full (rest from reference TRBV28 and TRBJ1-1): DVKVTQSSRYLVKRTGEKVFLECVQDMDHENMFWYRQDPGLGLRLIYFSYDVKMKEKGDIPEGYSVSREKKERFSLILESASTNQTSMYLCASRRGQSEAFFGQGTRLTVV.

This chain uses TRBV24-1 with TRBJ2-5, with D possibly called TRBD1 or TRBD2 (5 bases each). Germline V gene data show CDR1 as KGHDR and CDR2 as SFDVKD. Between the trimmed V and J ends, which lost 4 bases and 1 base, there was a span of 15 bases. The CDR3 runs 16 residues. CDR3 sequence (DNA): TGTGCCACCAGTGAATCGGGACGGCGGCCCCAAGAGACCCAGTACTTC. Translating gives CATSESGRRPQETQYF.

In regard to this clone: This CDR3 is also generated by other DNA sequences in the sample. This chain uses TRBV5-1 with TRBJ1-6, with TRBD1 as a possible D gene (6 bases). V was cut by 0 bases and J by 4 bases, with 8 bases left in between. The CDR3 consists of 15 residues. Germline CDR1 reads SGHRS; CDR2 reads YFSETQ. CDR3 amino acids: CASSLEGGYNSPLHF. The CDR3 DNA follows: TGCGCCAGCAGCTTGGAAGGGGGTTATAATTCACCCCTCCACTTT. Filled out from reference TRBV5-1 and TRBJ1-6, the complete variable domain reads KAGVTQTPRYLIKTRGQQVTLSCSPISGHRSVSWYQQTPGQGLQFLFEYFSETQRNKGNFPGRFSGRQFSNSRSEMNVSTLELGDSALYLCASSLEGGYNSPLHFGNGTRLTVT.